The next 14 T cell receptor beta chains were all read from a single sample in a study of T cell responses to AZD1222 COVID-19 vaccine. Measured with immunoSEQ multiplex PCR; TCRdb has only the in-frame clones, and not every one. The sample lists under 75,000 clones, about 90% occurring once. The sample in question was peripheral blood, obtained on day 0 of AZD1222 vaccination. The receptors stem from an adult in good health.

This clone occurred once. This rearrangement joins TRBV21-1 to TRBJ1-5; TRBD1, the table's D call, lacks a check against the DNA. TRBV21-1 is deemed a pseudogene. The CDR3 runs 17 residues. CDR3 nucleotide sequence: TGTGCCAGCACCATTGACAGGGGGATTTATAGCAATCAGCCCCAGCATTTT. Its translation is CASTIDRGIYSNQPQHF.

CDR3 sequence: CASSIHFGQGALTGELFF. CDR3 bases: TGCGCCAGCAGCATCCACTTCGGACAGGGGGCACTCACCGGGGAGCTGTTTTTT. The chain links TRBV4-1 to TRBJ2-2; 11 bases fit TRBD1. CDR3 length: 18 residues. Germline CDR1 and CDR2: MGHRA and YSYEKL. V dropped 5 bases and J dropped 4; count of bases not matched to a gene: 12.

This clone was seen only once. V usage is TRBV29-1 and J usage is TRBJ2-3; a weak D match, TRBD2 (5 bases). Germline CDR1 reads SQVTM; CDR2 reads ANQGSEA. The V and J ends lost 6 bases and 2 bases respectively, with 15 bases between them. This CDR3 has 14 residues. This CDR3 is CSVPLRAFTDTQYF. The CDR3 bases are TGCAGCGTCCCTTTGCGGGCCTTCACAGATACGCAGTATTTT.

This chain joins TRBV12-3 or TRBV12-4 and TRBJ1-1; TRBD1 matches at 7 bases. Trimming took 7 bases from V and 6 from J; bases not matched to a gene: 8. CDR3 length: 13 amino acids. The chain's CDR3 is CASIEQGRAEAFF. The CDR3 nucleotides are TGTGCCAGCATCGAACAGGGGCGGGCTGAAGCTTTCTTT.

This clone occurred many times. The chain recombines TRBV5-6 with TRBJ1-5, with D possibly matching TRBD1 (5 bases). The CDR3 runs 16 residues. Germline V gene sequence: CDR1 SGHDT, CDR2 YYEEEE. V lost 2 bases, J lost 4 bases, and 16 bases lay in between. The CDR3 loop reads CASSLGTPSGNQPQHF. As DNA, the CDR3 is TGTGCCAGCAGCTTAGGGACCCCAAGTGGGAATCAGCCCCAGCATTTT.

The CDR3 sequence is CASSLRGNYGYTF. Here the CDR3 DNA reads TGTGCCAGCAGCTTAAGGGGGAACTATGGCTACACCTTC. V and J are TRBV7-9 and TRBJ1-2, with TRBD1 as a possible D gene (6 bases). CDR1 and CDR2 from the germline V gene are SEHNR and FQNEAQ (reference sequence). V lost 2 bases and J 2 bases, leaving 6 bases between the germline ends. This CDR3 has 13 residues.

The chain has TRBV28 and TRBJ1-1, with no clear D. The germline gives CDR1 MDHEN, CDR2 SYDVKM. The CDR3 has 11 residues. The V gene lost 10 bases and the J gene lost 1 base, with 7 bases spanning the gap. The DNA of the CDR3 is TGTGCCATCAAGGCGAACACTGAAGCTTTCTTT. Amino acid sequence: CAIKANTEAFF.

Only one count was recorded for this clone. This chain joins TRBV4-1 and TRBJ1-5; 7 nucleotides match TRBD1. This CDR3 is built from 19 residues. The V and J ends lost 2 bases and 0 bases, in that order; junction bases with no gene match: 13. The V gene's germline CDR1 is MGHRA and CDR2 YSYEKL. CDR3 residues: CASSQHPGQNSYSNQPQHF. The CDR3 nucleotides are TGCGCCAGCAGCCAACATCCGGGACAGAACTCTTATAGCAATCAGCCCCAGCATTTT.

The rearrangement uses TRBV6-5 and TRBJ1-2; D is ambiguous. The germline V and J ends were trimmed by 2 bases and 7 bases, with 11 bases remaining between them. The CDR3 spans 13 residues. Germline CDR1 and CDR2: MNHEY and SVGAGI. The CDR3 loop reads CASSYVKGFGYTF. DNA for the CDR3: TGTGCCAGCAGTTACGTTAAAGGGTTTGGCTACACCTTC.

This clone appeared a single time. The chain combines TRBV7-9 with TRBJ1-1; 8 bases agree with TRBD1. This CDR3 has 13 amino acids. Germline CDR1 is SEHNR and CDR2 is FQNEAQ (reference sequence). The junction had 4 bases not matched to a gene; V was cut back by 6 bases and J by 4 bases. Here the CDR3 DNA reads TGTGCCAGCAGTTTCACAGGGGGCACTGAAGCTTTCTTT. Protein sequence: CASSFTGGTEAFF. Combining the CDR3 with reference TRBV7-9 and TRBJ1-1 gives the whole variable domain DTGVSQNPRHKITKRGQNVTFRCDPISEHNRLYWYRQTLGQGPEFLTYFQNEAQLEKSRLLSDRFSAERPKGSFSTLEIQRTEQGDSAMYLCASSFTGGTEAFFGQGTRLTVV.

This clone was found a few times. The rearrangement joins TRBV12-3 or TRBV12-4 to TRBJ1-3, with D unclear. V shed 4 bases and J shed 4 bases, with 5 bases lying between them. This CDR3 comprises 12 residues. The CDR3 sequence: CASSWVGNTIYF. The CDR3 DNA sequence: TGTGCCAGCAGTTGGGTGGGAAACACCATATATTTT.

This chain links TRBV6-5 with TRBJ1-5; a possible D gene is TRBD1 (5 bases). V dropped 6 bases and J dropped 4 bases, with 16 bases sitting between them. Germline V gene data show CDR1 as MNHEY and CDR2 as SVGAGI. This CDR3 is 15 amino acids long. Here the CDR3 DNA reads TGTGCCAGCAGCCCGGGCACGGGGGGGAATCAGCCCCAGCATTTT. It is translated as CASSPGTGGNQPQHF.

V usage is TRBV5-4 and J usage is TRBJ2-3, with unresolved D. This CDR3 region has 15 residues. From germline, CDR1 is SGHNT and CDR2 YYREEE (reference sequence). The V end was cut by 3 bases, the J end by 6 bases, with 17 bases between. The CDR3 region has the DNA TGTGCCAGCAGCTCGGATCGACCCATAAGGGATACGCAGTATTTT. Its translation is CASSSDRPIRDTQYF.

The chain uses TRBV29-1 and TRBJ1-5; possibly TRBD1 for D (5 bases). Germline V gives CDR1 SQVTM, CDR2 ANQGSEA. V lost 4 bases and J 1 base, leaving 11 bases between the germline ends. The CDR3 runs 14 residues. The DNA of the CDR3 is TGCAGCGTTGTTTCGGGGGGAAGCAATCAGCCCCAGCATTTT. It yields the protein CSVVSGGSNQPQHF.